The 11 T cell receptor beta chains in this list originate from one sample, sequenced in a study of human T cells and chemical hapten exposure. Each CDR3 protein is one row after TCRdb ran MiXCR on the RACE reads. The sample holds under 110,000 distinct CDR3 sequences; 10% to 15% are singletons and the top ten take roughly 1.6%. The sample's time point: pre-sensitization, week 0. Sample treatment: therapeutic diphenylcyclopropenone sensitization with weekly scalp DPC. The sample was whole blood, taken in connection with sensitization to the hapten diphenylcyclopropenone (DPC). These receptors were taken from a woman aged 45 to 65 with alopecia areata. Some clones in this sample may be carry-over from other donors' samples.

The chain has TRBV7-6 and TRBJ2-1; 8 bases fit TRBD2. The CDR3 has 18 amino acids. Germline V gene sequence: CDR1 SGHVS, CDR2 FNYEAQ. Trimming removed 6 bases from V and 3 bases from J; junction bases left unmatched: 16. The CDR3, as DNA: TGTGCCAGCAGAAGGACTAGCTTCCTTTCGACTTTCTACAATGAGCAGTTCTTC. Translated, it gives CASRRTSFLSTFYNEQFF.

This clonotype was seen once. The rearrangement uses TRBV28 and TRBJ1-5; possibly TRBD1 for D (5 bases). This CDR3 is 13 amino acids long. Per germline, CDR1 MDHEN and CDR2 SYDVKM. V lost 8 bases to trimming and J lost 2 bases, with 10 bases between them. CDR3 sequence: CASGQGGNQPQHF. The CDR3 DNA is TGTGCCAGCGGTCAGGGTGGCAATCAGCCCCAGCATTTT.

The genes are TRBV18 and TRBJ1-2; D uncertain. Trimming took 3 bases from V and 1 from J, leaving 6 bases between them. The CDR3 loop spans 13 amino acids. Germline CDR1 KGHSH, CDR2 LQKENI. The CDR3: CASSPPDNYGYTF. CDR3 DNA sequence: TGTGCCAGCTCACCGCCGGATAACTATGGCTACACCTTC. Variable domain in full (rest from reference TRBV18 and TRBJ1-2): NAGVMQNPRHLVRRRGQEARLRCSPMKGHSHVYWYRQLPEEGLKFMVYLQKENIIDESGMPKERFSAEFPKEGPSILRIQQVVRGDSAAYFCASSPPDNYGYTFGSGTRLTVV.

The CDR3 sequence is CASSDRGRAEAFF. The CDR3 bases are TGTGCCAGCAGCGACAGGGGGAGAGCTGAAGCTTTCTTT. The chain links TRBV6-5 to TRBJ1-1; TRBD1 agrees at 9 bases. Per germline, CDR1 MNHEY and CDR2 SVGAGI. V lost 6 bases and J lost 6; bases outside the gene matches: 5. The CDR3 length is 13 residues.

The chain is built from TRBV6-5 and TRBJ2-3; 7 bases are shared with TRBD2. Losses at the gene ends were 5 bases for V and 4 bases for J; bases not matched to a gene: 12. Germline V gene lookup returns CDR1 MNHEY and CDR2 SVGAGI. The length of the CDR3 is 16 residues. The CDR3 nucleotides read TGTGCCAGCAGTCCCCCTCAGAGCGGGGTTGCAGATACGCAGTATTTT. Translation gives CASSPPQSGVADTQYF.

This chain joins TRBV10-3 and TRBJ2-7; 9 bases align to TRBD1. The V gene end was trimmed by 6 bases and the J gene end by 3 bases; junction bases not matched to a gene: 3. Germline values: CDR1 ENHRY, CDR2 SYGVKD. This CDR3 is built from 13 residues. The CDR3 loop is CAIRGQGDYEQYF. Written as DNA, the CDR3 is TGTGCCATCAGGGGACAGGGAGACTACGAGCAGTACTTC.

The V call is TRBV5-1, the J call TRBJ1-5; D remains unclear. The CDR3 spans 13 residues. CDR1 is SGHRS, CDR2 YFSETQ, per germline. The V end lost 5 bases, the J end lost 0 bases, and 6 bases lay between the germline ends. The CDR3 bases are TGCGCCAGCAGACGCAATAGCAATCAGCCCCAGCATTTT. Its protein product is CASRRNSNQPQHF.

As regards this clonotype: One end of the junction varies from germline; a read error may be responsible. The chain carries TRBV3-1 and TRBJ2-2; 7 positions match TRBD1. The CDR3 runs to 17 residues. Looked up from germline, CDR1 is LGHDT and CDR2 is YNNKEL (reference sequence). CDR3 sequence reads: CASSQETGFSNTGVLFF. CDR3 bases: TGTGCCAGCAGCCAAGAGACAGGGTTTTCTAACACCGGGGTGCTGTTTTTT.

In DNA, the CDR3 is TGTGCCAGTAGACCAGGGGGAAACACCGGGGAGCTGTTTTTT. Encoded protein: CASRPGGNTGELFF. The chain employs TRBV6-6 and TRBJ2-2, with 7 bases matching TRBD1. The CDR3 spans 14 residues. Trimming at V came to 9 bases and at J to 2 bases, leaving 6 bases not matched to a gene. Germline CDR1 and CDR2: MNHNY and SVGAGI (reference sequence).

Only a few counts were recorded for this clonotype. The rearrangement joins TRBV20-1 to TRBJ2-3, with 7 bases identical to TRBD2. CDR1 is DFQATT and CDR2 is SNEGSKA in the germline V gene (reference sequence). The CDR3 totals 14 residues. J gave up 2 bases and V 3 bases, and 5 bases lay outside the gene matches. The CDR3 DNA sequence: TGCAGTGCTAGTCGACTAGCCCCCACAGATACGCAGTATTTT. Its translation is CSASRLAPTDTQYF.

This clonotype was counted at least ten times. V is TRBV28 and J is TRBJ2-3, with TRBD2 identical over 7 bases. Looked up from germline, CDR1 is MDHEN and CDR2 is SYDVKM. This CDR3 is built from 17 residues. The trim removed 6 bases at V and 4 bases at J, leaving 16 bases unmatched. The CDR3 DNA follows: TGTGCCAGCAGCGGCCCCCTTGCGGGTAGCGGGCCAGATACGCAGTATTTT. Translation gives CASSGPLAGSGPDTQYF.